This T cell receptor beta chain was captured in a study of Graves' ophthalmopathy and Graves' hyperthyroidism. Whole-study findings and limits: Detection in blood was also observed for most expanded thyroid clonotypes above 0.001 frequency.

At least ten counts were recorded for this clonotype. Its target is not known. Under 3 months in duration, the ophthalmopathy in affected donors had moderate-to-severe activity, CAS ≥3 and NOSPECS ≥4. TCR beta CDR3 regions were amplified from RNA transcripts. First-round RT-PCR relied on HTBI primers, and a second-round multiplex PCR came next. TCRdb ran MiXCR on the multiplex PCR reads and lists one entry per CDR3 protein. The table records 300,000 to 400,000 distinct CDR3 sequences, about a sixth of them present only once. V lost 0 bases, J lost 7 bases, and 10 bases lay in between. Germline loops: CDR1 SGHRS, CDR2 YFSETQ. The CDR3 extends over 13 amino acids.

The source of this sequence is an adult man with Graves' ophthalmopathy. The sequenced sample consisted of peripheral blood. The rearrangement joins TRBV5-1 to TRBJ1-1; D is perhaps TRBD1 (5 bases). The CDR3 spells CASSLGQGIEAFF. The CDR3 DNA sequence: TGCGCCAGCAGCTTGGGGCAGGGTATTGAAGCTTTCTTT. Using reference TRBV5-1 and TRBJ1-1 for the parts outside the CDR3, the full variable domain is KAGVTQTPRYLIKTRGQQVTLSCSPISGHRSVSWYQQTPGQGLQFLFEYFSETQRNKGNFPGRFSGRQFSNSRSEMNVSTLELGDSALYLCASSLGQGIEAFFGQGTRLTVV.